This TCR beta chain was observed in a study of blood T cell repertoires in COVID-19 (dated by TCRdb to 2020 to 2021). Study-level background: Samples covering the acute and convalescent phases of COVID-19 were provided by collaborators in the United States, Italy and Spain. The prospective study material was composed of cDNA or gDNA derived from T cells, B-cell-depleted T cells, or PBMCs. Subjects who had been exposed to COVID-19, were actively infected with it, or had recovered from it provided the deeply sampled blood TCRbeta repertoires that made up the dataset. The repertoires were released in a freely available public database meant as a resource for research on the immune response to SARS-CoV-2. The samples were drawn from the first 160 participants of the ongoing ImmuneRACE study and from 950 to 1,500 subjects provided by 6 global collaborators. Nearly every sample came with metadata listing a de-identified subject ID, COVID-19 status, age in years and sex. Where available, HLA class I and class II types were taken from metadata supplied by the sample provider and were not determined by assay-based typing.

TCRbeta CDR3 regions were amplified from genomic DNA by means of the immunoSEQ Assay, a bias-controlled multiplex PCR. On the study's bioinformatics: Within the assay, amplification of reference gene primers was used to estimate how many nucleated cells each sample contained. To quantify the absolute abundance of each unique TCRbeta CDR3 rearrangement, sequence reads were collapsed and filtered. Productive Simpson clonality was computed per sample as the square root of Simpson's diversity index over productive rearrangements. The source is immuneACCESS, and TCRdb retained only in-frame sequences with V and J called. Part of the clones is not carried over; for the studies checked, unresolved V genes explain less than half of this, and the remainder is unexplained. That table supplies the V and J calls and clone size; D and trimming were determined from the DNA. The sample table shows about 190,000 clones, and roughly 89% are seen once. The ten top clones hold approximately 12% of the sample.

Trimming removed 7 bases from V and 10 bases from J, leaving 23 bases between the germline ends. CDR1 and CDR2 (MDHEN, SYDVKM) derive from the germline V gene. The CDR3 numbers 16 residues from cysteine through phenylalanine. The DNA shown is the 48-base CDR3, in frame from base 1. Notes on this clone: Its antigen is currently not known. Base-call qualities are not available, and no considerably larger clone is one nucleotide away.

General findings and caveats noted by the study authors: How much clinical and demographic metadata was included differed by source and by participant, and the metadata was provided uncurated.

In Seattle, one collaborating source enrolled patients while the infection was active and tracked those patients longitudinally over the course of disease. Collaborating institutions collected whole blood in K2EDTA tubes following their own protocols. For TCRbeta analysis, collaborators shipped samples in one of three forms: frozen whole blood, isolated PBMCs, or DNA extracted from either of those sample types. The chain was built from TRBV28 and TRBJ1-6; possibly the D gene is TRBD1, per 5 matching bases. The receptor comes from a woman between 65 and 79 years old with COVID-19, enrolled during active disease. Sequenced input: peripheral blood. The DNA sequence is given as TGTGCCAGCAAGACTTGGGGGGGGTTCTCTCGATCACCCCTCCACTTT. This sequence encodes CASKTWGGFSRSPLHF.